These 26 T cell receptor beta chains were all obtained from the same sample, sequenced in a study of blood T cell repertoires in COVID-19. TCRdb keeps only in-frame clones here, not all; method: immunoSEQ multiplex PCR. The data hold approximately 98,000 clones, with 55% to 75% observed a single time. Sequencing used peripheral blood. The source of these receptors is a woman in her thirties or forties with acute or convalescent COVID-19.

This chain uses TRBV6-5 with TRBJ2-5; possible D gene TRBD2, 5 bases. Germline loops: CDR1 MNHEY, CDR2 SVGAGI. The ends were cut back, 5 bases at V and 5 bases at J, with 15 bases in the middle. This CDR3 has 14 amino acids. The CDR3 protein is CASSPDLSTETQYF. CDR3 DNA sequence: TGTGCCAGCAGTCCGGACTTGTCAACGGAGACCCAGTACTTC.

This clone was observed once. The chain couples TRBV5-1 to TRBJ1-1; the match to TRBD1 covers 10 bases. From germline, CDR1 is SGHRS and CDR2 YFSETQ. V gave up 4 bases and J gave up 6 bases; unmatched junction bases: 3. The length of the CDR3 is 13 residues. The CDR3 DNA follows: TGCGCCAGCAGCCTAGGGACAGGGGCTGAAGCTTTCTTT. It yields the protein CASSLGTGAEAFF.

The chain recombines TRBV7-9 with TRBJ1-1; 9 nucleotides align to TRBD1. The J segment lost 3 bases and the V segment lost 7 bases, leaving 6 bases of the junction unmatched. The CDR3 loop spans 14 amino acids. The germline V gene encodes CDR1 SEHNR and CDR2 FQNEAQ (reference sequence). This CDR3 is CASNGQGRYTEAFF. Written as DNA, the CDR3 is TGTGCCAGCAACGGACAGGGGCGATACACTGAAGCTTTCTTT.

The CDR3 DNA reads as TGTGCCAGCAGTAAACAGGGGGCTGGCTACACCTTC. Protein product: CASSKQGAGYTF. The rearrangement joins TRBV6-5 to TRBJ1-2; 9 bases map to TRBD1. Trimming removed 5 bases from V and 7 bases from J; junction bases left unmatched: 2. The CDR3 is made up of 12 amino acids. The germline gives CDR1 MNHEY, CDR2 SVGAGI.

The chain is built from TRBV6-5 and TRBJ2-7; D may be TRBD2 (5 bases). V was clipped by 7 bases and J by 2 bases, with 12 bases between them. This CDR3 has 13 residues. Germline V CDR1 and CDR2: MNHEY, SVGAGI. Here the CDR3 DNA reads TGTGCCAGCAAAACGGGAAATACCTACGAGCAGTACTTC. This gives the protein CASKTGNTYEQYF.

The chain joins TRBV28 to TRBJ2-5; perhaps TRBD1 as D (6 bases). Trimming left V 4 bases short and J 5 bases short, with 14 bases between. Germline V gene lookup returns CDR1 MDHEN and CDR2 SYDVKM. The CDR3 loop spans 14 amino acids. The CDR3 protein is CASSWYRAGETQYF. CDR3 sequence (DNA): TGTGCCAGCAGTTGGTACAGGGCTGGTGAGACCCAGTACTTC.

The J gene is TRBJ2-7, the V gene TRBV28, with 7 bases matching TRBD2. This CDR3 has 16 residues. The J segment lost 0 bases and the V segment lost 6 bases, leaving 11 bases of the junction unmatched. The germline CDR1 and CDR2 sequences are MDHEN and SYDVKM. In DNA, the CDR3 is TGTGCCAGCAGAACCTATCCAAGCGGGACCTCCTACGAGCAGTACTTC. As protein: CASRTYPSGTSYEQYF.

The V gene is TRBV5-5, the J gene TRBJ2-5; a possible D gene is TRBD2 (5 bases). V was shortened by 1 base and J by 3 bases, with 7 bases between the two germline ends. The CDR3 has 13 residues. Germline V gives CDR1 SGHKS, CDR2 YYEKEE (reference sequence). CDR3 sequence reads: CASSLYGEETQYF. DNA of the CDR3: TGTGCCAGCAGCTTGTACGGGGAAGAGACCCAGTACTTC.

The V and J genes are TRBV2 and TRBJ2-1, with no clear D. Germline-derived CDR1 and CDR2 are SNHLY and FYNNEI. CDR3 length equals 11 residues. With 7 bases removed from V and 10 bases from J, the gap between germline ends came to 11 bases. The CDR3 reads CASNDRGEQFF. The CDR3 nucleotides read TGTGCCAGCAATGATCGAGGAGAGCAGTTCTTC.

CDR3 nucleotide sequence: TGTGCCAGCAGCTTACAGGGGGCGCTTGGCTACACCTTC. Protein product: CASSLQGALGYTF. The chain is built from TRBV7-9 and TRBJ1-2, with 8 bases identical to TRBD1. CDR1 and CDR2 (germline): SEHNR, FQNEAQ (reference sequence). This CDR3 contains 13 residues. Unmatched junction bases numbered 3, after V lost 2 bases and J lost 7 bases.

The chain carries TRBV30 and TRBJ1-2; unclear D gene. This CDR3 has 13 amino acids. Trimming removed 4 bases at V and 6 bases at J, with 15 bases between. Per the germline V gene, CDR1 is GTSNPN and CDR2 is SVGIG (reference sequence). CDR3 in DNA: TGTGCCTGGACCAGGCAAAACGCAGATGGCTACACCTTC. Encoded protein: CAWTRQNADGYTF.

The chain couples TRBV9 to TRBJ2-2, with 10 bases identical to TRBD1. Germline V lookup: CDR1 SGDLS, CDR2 YYNGEE. V trimming: 5 bases; J trimming: 7 bases; junction bases outside the gene matches: 8. The length of the CDR3 is 15 residues. DNA for the CDR3: TGTGCCAGCAGAGGTGGGACAGGGGATATCGGGGAGCTGTTTTTT. Protein: CASRGGTGDIGELFF.

The genes are TRBV5-1 and TRBJ2-3; 8 nucleotides match TRBD2. The CDR3 is made up of 17 amino acids. With V trimmed by 0 bases and J by 0 bases, 6 bases remained unmatched. The germline gives CDR1 SGHRS, CDR2 YFSETQ. DNA of the CDR3: TGCGCCAGCAGCTTGGGTACTAGCGGAGCTAGCACAGATACGCAGTATTTT. It encodes CASSLGTSGASTDTQYF.

V is TRBV2 and J is TRBJ1-1; D is perhaps TRBD1 (5 bases). The V gene's germline CDR1 is SNHLY and CDR2 FYNNEI. This CDR3 has 13 residues. The germline V and J ends were trimmed by 7 bases and 4 bases, with 13 bases remaining between them. The CDR3 bases are TGTGCCAGCAACCAGGGCGGTGTCACTGAAGCTTTCTTT. It translates to CASNQGGVTEAFF.

The chain joins TRBV4-1 to TRBJ2-3, with TRBD2 matching 10 bases. V dropped 5 bases and J dropped 0; count of bases not matched to a gene: 8. This CDR3 has 17 amino acids. Germline-derived CDR1 and CDR2 are MGHRA and YSYEKL. CDR3 in DNA: TGCGCCAGCAGCTACTCTAGCGGGAGTACTAGCACAGATACGCAGTATTTT. It encodes CASSYSSGSTSTDTQYF.

V usage is TRBV5-1 and J usage is TRBJ1-4; unclear D gene. CDR1 SGHRS and CDR2 YFSETQ come from the germline V gene. The CDR3 covers 14 residues. Trimming took 0 bases from V and 5 from J, leaving 8 bases between them. CDR3 sequence: CASSLGGVNEKLFF. In nucleotides, the CDR3 is TGCGCCAGCAGCTTGGGCGGAGTCAATGAAAAACTGTTTTTT.

The chain couples TRBV15 to TRBJ2-7; 9 bases are shared with TRBD1. Germline V gene lookup returns CDR1 LNHNV and CDR2 YYDKDF (reference sequence). The CDR3 runs to 17 residues. J lost 1 base, V lost 0 bases, and 7 bases had no gene match. In DNA, the CDR3 is TGTGCCACCAGCAGAGACTGGCCGACAGGGGGATCCTACGAGCAGTACTTC. The encoded protein is CATSRDWPTGGSYEQYF.

A few counts support this clone. The chain joins TRBV29-1 to TRBJ1-1; D ambiguous. Looked up from germline, CDR1 is SQVTM and CDR2 is ANQGSEA. The CDR3 spans 14 residues. The germline V and J ends were trimmed by 7 bases and 0 bases, with 15 bases remaining between them. CDR3 nucleotide sequence: TGCAGCGCTGACAAGACTTTAATGAACACTGAAGCTTTCTTT. Translating it yields CSADKTLMNTEAFF.

This chain links TRBV5-6 with TRBJ1-6; TRBD1 agrees at 7 bases. Germline values: CDR1 SGHDT, CDR2 YYEEEE. The CDR3 sequence is 14 residues long. V lost 2 bases, J lost 6 bases, and 2 bases stayed unmatched. CDR3 amino acids: CASSFQGVNSPLHF. CDR3 nucleotide sequence: TGTGCCAGCAGCTTTCAGGGGGTTAATTCACCCCTCCACTTT.

This clone was observed a handful of times. The chain couples TRBV29-1 to TRBJ2-2; perhaps TRBD1 as D (5 bases). V was cut by 4 bases and J by 2 bases, with 11 bases left in between. Germline V lookup: CDR1 SQVTM, CDR2 ANQGSEA. CDR3 length: 14 amino acids. CDR3 loop: CSVGQGLNTGELFF. The CDR3 DNA follows: TGCAGCGTTGGCCAGGGCCTCAACACCGGGGAGCTGTTTTTT.

The J gene is TRBJ1-2, the V gene TRBV9; the match to TRBD1 covers 9 bases. Trimming removed 3 bases from V and 4 bases from J; junction bases left unmatched: 4. The CDR3 totals 14 residues. The germline gives CDR1 SGDLS, CDR2 YYNGEE. The DNA of the CDR3 is TGTGCCAGCAGCGCTACAGGGGGCGGCTATGGCTACACCTTC. This gives the protein CASSATGGGYGYTF.

This clone has only a few counts. V is TRBV5-1 and J is TRBJ2-3, with a possible D match to TRBD1 (6 bases). V was cut by 0 bases and J by 4 bases, with 15 bases left in between. The CDR3 has 16 residues. Germline V gene lookup returns CDR1 SGHRS and CDR2 YFSETQ. The CDR3 loop reads CASSLAQGSMADTQYF. CDR3 bases: TGCGCCAGCAGCTTGGCCCAGGGGTCGATGGCAGATACGCAGTATTTT.

This clone was observed a handful of times. J is TRBJ2-5 and V is TRBV12-3 or TRBV12-4; possible D gene TRBD2, 5 bases. Trimming took 3 bases from V and 5 from J, leaving 10 bases between them. The CDR3 contains 13 residues. DNA of the CDR3: TGTGCCAGCAGTTTCGGGGTCTGGGAGACCCAGTACTTC. This codes for CASSFGVWETQYF.

The chain carries TRBV19 and TRBJ1-6; D gene unclear. The CDR3 runs to 14 residues. Per germline, CDR1 LNHDA and CDR2 SQIVND (reference sequence). V was pared by 5 bases and J by 7 bases, with 12 bases between. The CDR3 here is CASSVRRENSPLHF. CDR3 coding DNA: TGTGCCAGTAGTGTTAGACGGGAGAATTCACCCCTCCACTTT.

CDR3 DNA sequence: TGCGCCAGCAGCTTGCGGCCTCCTGGACAGGCGAACACCGGGGAGCTGTTTTTT. Its protein product is CASSLRPPGQANTGELFF. The gene calls are TRBV5-1 and TRBJ2-2, with TRBD1 matching 7 bases. CDR1 is SGHRS and CDR2 is YFSETQ in the germline V gene. J gave up 0 bases and V 1 base, and 9 bases lay outside the gene matches. The CDR3 runs 18 residues.

The V and J genes are TRBV20-1 and TRBJ1-6; D not certain. Deletions cut 3 bases from V and 8 bases from J, with 17 bases between. The CDR3 consists of 15 residues. Germline lookup yields CDR1 DFQATT and CDR2 SNEGSKA (reference sequence). The CDR3 region is CSASLGRGAYSPLHF. The CDR3 DNA reads TGCAGTGCTAGTTTAGGTCGAGGAGCTTATTCACCCCTCCACTTT.